Listed below are T cell receptor beta chains from one sample, sequenced in a study of CD8+ T cells in alopecia areata. Sequencing was performed with immunoSEQ multiplex PCR; in TCRdb, only in-frame clones are kept and a portion is missing. The table lists about 250,000 clones, 60% of them singletons. Sequencing was performed on CD4+ T cells sorted from blood, taken at week 52, from a patient treated with tofacitinib. The receptors come from a human donor with alopecia areata. Both conserved end residues are part of each CDR3. A D gene is named only where the DNA matches it firmly. A clone size is listed for some rows: how often the clone was seen (once, few, many), or a class if it is expanded.

J | V | size | length | D | DNA | CDR3
TRBJ2-5 | TRBV10-3 | NA | 13 | NA | TGTGCCATCAGCTCCGGGCCTCGAGAGACCCAGTACTTC | CAISSGPRETQYF
TRBJ1-2 | TRBV5-6 | NA | 14 | NA | TGTGCCAGCAGACTTCTGTTAAATAACTATGGCTACACCTTC | CASRLLLNNYGYTF
TRBJ1-6 | TRBV5-6 | NA | 14 | NA | TGTGCCAGCAGCTTGACAGGGATTAGCTCACCCCTCCACTTT | CASSLTGISSPLHF
TRBJ1-1 | TRBV5-6 | NA | 14 | NA | TGTGCCAGCAGCTTCCTTGGGACAAGCACTGAAGCTTTCTTT | CASSFLGTSTEAFF
TRBJ1-1 | TRBV2 | few | 13 | TRBD1 | TGTGCCAGCGGGACAGCCGTGAACACTGAAGCTTTCTTT | CASGTAVNTEAFF
TRBJ2-7 | TRBV27 | NA | 17 | NA | TGTGCCAGCAGTTTAGGGAATGCCAAGGGCAGACCCTACGAGCAGTACTTC | CASSLGNAKGRPYEQYF
TRBJ1-6 | TRBV2 | NA | 14 | NA | TGTGCCAGCAGAGAAGAGCTTGGGAATTCACCCCTCCACTTT | CASREELGNSPLHF
TRBJ2-5 | TRBV29-1 | few | 13 | TRBD1 | TGCAGCGTTGAAGGAGGGGGCGGATTTGCCCAGTACTTC | CSVEGGGGFAQYF
TRBJ2-5 | TRBV30 | NA | 13 | NA | TGTGCCTGGAGTGTATCCCGGCAAGAGACCCAGTACTTC | CAWSVSRQETQYF
TRBJ1-6 | TRBV18 | NA | 15 | TRBD1 | TGTGCCAGCTCAGCCTCAGGGGGGGAGAATTCACCCCTCCACTTT | CASSASGGENSPLHF
TRBJ2-2 | TRBV29-1 | few | 15 | TRBD2 | TGCAGCGGCGCAAGGGCTAGCGGATGGCCCGGGGAGCTGTTTTTT | CSGARASGWPGELFF
TRBJ1-2 | TRBV6-5 | NA | 12 | TRBD1 | TGTGCCAGCAGTTTAAGGGGACAGGTCTACACCTTC | CASSLRGQVYTF
TRBJ1-2 | TRBV4-2 | NA | 15 | NA | TGTGCCAGCAGCCAAGATGCCCAGGGGAACTATGGCTACACCTTC | CASSQDAQGNYGYTF
TRBJ1-1 | TRBV10-3 | few | 13 | NA | TGTGCCATCAGTGAGTCGACGGGAAGCCAAGCTTTCTTT | CAISESTGSQAFF
TRBJ2-3 | TRBV4-2 | few | 16 | NA | TGTGCCAGCAGCCAAGGTCTAGTGGCAACCGCAGATACGCAGTATTTT | CASSQGLVATADTQYF
TRBJ1-1 | TRBV29-1 | few | 13 | NA | TGCAGCGGCAAGGGGGGACCTTCTTATGAAGCTTTCTTT | CSGKGGPSYEAFF
TRBJ2-5 | TRBV10-3 | NA | 12 | NA | TGTGCCATCAGTGATGACCAGACAACCCAGTACTTC | CAISDDQTTQYF
TRBJ2-2 | TRBV2 | few | 15 | NA | TGTGCCAGCAGTTCAGTGATTTCGAACACCGGGGAGCTGTTTTTT | CASSSVISNTGELFF
TRBJ2-7 | TRBV7-8 | few | 15 | NA | TGTGCCAGCAGCTCCACCGGGACCCGTCTTGGCGAGCAGTACTTC | CASSSTGTRLGEQYF
TRBJ1-1 | TRBV30 | NA | 13 | NA | TGTGCCTGGAGTGTACCAGGGCGAACTGAAGCTTTCTTT | CAWSVPGRTEAFF
TRBJ2-5 | TRBV9 | many | 17 | TRBD2 | TGTGCCAGCAGCGATGGGACTAGCGGGGGGGCCTCAGAGACCCAGTACTTC | CASSDGTSGGASETQYF
TRBJ1-5 | TRBV6-5 | NA | 15 | NA | TGTGCCAGCAGTTACGGGGGGCCGGGCAATCAGCCCCAGCATTTT | CASSYGGPGNQPQHF
TRBJ2-1 | TRBV7-2 | once | 13 | NA | TGTGCCAGCAGCTTAGAGACAGATGGTGAGCAGTTCTTC | CASSLETDGEQFF
TRBJ1-6 | TRBV2 | NA | 12 | NA | TGTGCCAGCGGGGCTATGAGGTCACCCCTCCACTTT | CASGAMRSPLHF
TRBJ2-5 | TRBV29-1 | NA | 11 | NA | TGCAGCGCGGAGGGCGAGGAGACCCAGTACTTC | CSAEGEETQYF
TRBJ2-3 | TRBV6-5 | NA | 15 | NA | TGTGCCAGCAGCCCAGGGAGAGCCCTTCTTGATACGCAGTATTTT | CASSPGRALLDTQYF
TRBJ1-6 | TRBV5-6 | NA | 14 | NA | TGTGCCAGCAGCTTGGCCACCACCTATTCACCCCTCCACTTT | CASSLATTYSPLHF
TRBJ2-3 | TRBV7-2 | NA | 14 | NA | TGTGCCAGCAGCTTAAGGGGGGTTGCAGATACGCAGTATTTT | CASSLRGVADTQYF
TRBJ2-1 | TRBV5-4 | few | 12 | NA | TGTGCCAGCAGCTTGAACTACAATGAGCAGTTCTTC | CASSLNYNEQFF
TRBJ1-4 | TRBV6-6 | few | 14 | NA | TGTGCCAGCCATGAAGCGGGGGGAAATGAAAAACTGTTTTTT | CASHEAGGNEKLFF
TRBJ1-4 | TRBV9 | few | 13 | NA | TGTGCCAGCAGCGTAGGAGGGCGCGAAAAACTGTTTTTT | CASSVGGREKLFF
TRBJ2-3 | TRBV7-2 | NA | 14 | NA | TGTGCCAGCAGCCGAGGAAGGGGCACAGATACGCAGTATTTT | CASSRGRGTDTQYF
TRBJ1-1 | TRBV2 | few | 14 | NA | TGTGCCAGCACCCAGATAGGGTTCAACACTGAAGCTTTCTTT | CASTQIGFNTEAFF
TRBJ2-5 | TRBV15 | NA | 13 | TRBD1 | TGTGCCACCGCCGGGACAGGGGTGGAGACCCAGTACTTC | CATAGTGVETQYF
TRBJ2-7 | TRBV2 | NA | 12 | NA | TGTGCCACGCGAGGGCAGATTTACGAGCAGTACTTC | CATRGQIYEQYF
TRBJ2-7 | TRBV7-7 | NA | 13 | NA | TGTGCTAGCAGCCCCGCCCCCAGGGGCGAGCAGTACTTC | CASSPAPRGEQYF
TRBJ2-5 | TRBV4-2 | NA | 14 | TRBD1 | TGTGCCAGCAGCCGGTACAGGGGGCAAGAGACCCAGTACTTC | CASSRYRGQETQYF
TRBJ2-5 | TRBV9 | once | 14 | NA | TGTGCCAGCAGCGTAGCTAGGGGACAAGAGACCCAGTACTTC | CASSVARGQETQYF
TRBJ1-5 | TRBV18 | NA | 15 | NA | TGTGCCAGCTCACCACAGGGCAGACCCTATCAGCCCCAGCATTTT | CASSPQGRPYQPQHF
TRBJ1-5 | TRBV6-5 | few | 13 | NA | TGTGCCTGGGGAGTAGGTTGCCCTAGGTCCCAGCATTTT | CAWGVGCPRSQHF
TRBJ2-3 | TRBV7-9 | few | 18 | TRBD2 | TGTGCCAGCACGATCCGCCGTTTAGCGGGAGGAAGCACAGATACGCAGTATTTT | CASTIRRLAGGSTDTQYF
TRBJ1-2 | TRBV7-2 | NA | 14 | NA | TGTGCCAGCAGCTCCCCAGGCCGGTCAGATGGCTACACCTTC | CASSSPGRSDGYTF
TRBJ2-7 | TRBV7-2 | NA | 14 | NA | TGTGCCAGCAGCTTAGCAGAGCCTACGGGGGAGCAGTACTTC | CASSLAEPTGEQYF
TRBJ2-7 | TRBV29-1 | NA | 13 | NA | TGCAGCGCTGCGGGGACAGCGGACTACGAGCAGTACTTC | CSAAGTADYEQYF
TRBJ2-5 | TRBV2 | NA | 16 | NA | TGTGCCAGCAGTGGTGAGAGAGAGGTCCCCCAAGAGACCCAGTACTTC | CASSGEREVPQETQYF
TRBJ2-7 | TRBV29-1 | NA | 12 | NA | TGCAGCGTTGGGGTAGGGCGGGACGAGCAGTACTTC | CSVGVGRDEQYF
TRBJ2-7 | TRBV29-1 | few | 13 | NA | TGCAGCGTTATTGGAGGGCTTCAGCGCGAGCAGTACTTC | CSVIGGLQREQYF
TRBJ1-5 | TRBV6-6 | NA | 15 | NA | TGTGCCAGCACCCACCCGGGGCACCTCAATCAGCCCCAGCATTTT | CASTHPGHLNQPQHF